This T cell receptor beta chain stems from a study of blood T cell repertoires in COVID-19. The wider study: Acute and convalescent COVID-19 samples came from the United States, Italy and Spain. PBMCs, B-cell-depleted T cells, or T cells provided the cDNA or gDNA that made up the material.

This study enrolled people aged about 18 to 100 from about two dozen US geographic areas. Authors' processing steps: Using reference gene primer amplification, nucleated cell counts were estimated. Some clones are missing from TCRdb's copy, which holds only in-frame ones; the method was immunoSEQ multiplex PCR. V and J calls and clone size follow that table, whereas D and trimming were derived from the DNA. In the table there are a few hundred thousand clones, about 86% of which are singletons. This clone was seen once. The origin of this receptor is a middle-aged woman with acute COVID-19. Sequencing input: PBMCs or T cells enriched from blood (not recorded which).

The CDR3: CASSSEGLPYNEQFF. The DNA of the CDR3 is TGTGCCAGCAGTTCGGAGGGACTACCCTACAATGAGCAGTTCTTC. This sequence joins TRBV28 and TRBJ2-1; 7 bases agree with TRBD2. This CDR3 has 15 residues. The J segment lost 2 bases and the V segment lost 4 bases, leaving 5 bases of the junction unmatched. The germline CDR1 and CDR2 sequences are MDHEN and SYDVKM.